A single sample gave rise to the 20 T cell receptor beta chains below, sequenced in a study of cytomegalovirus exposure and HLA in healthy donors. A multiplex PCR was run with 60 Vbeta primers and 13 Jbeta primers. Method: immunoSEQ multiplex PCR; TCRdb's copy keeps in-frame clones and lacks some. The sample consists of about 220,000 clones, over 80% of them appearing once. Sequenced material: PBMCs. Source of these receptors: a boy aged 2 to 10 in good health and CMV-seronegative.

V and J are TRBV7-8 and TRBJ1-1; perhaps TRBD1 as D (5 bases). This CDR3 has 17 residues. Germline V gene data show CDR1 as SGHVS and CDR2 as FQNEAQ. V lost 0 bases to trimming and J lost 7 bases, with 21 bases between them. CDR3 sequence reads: CASSLAARQHEQSEAFF. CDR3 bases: TGTGCCAGCAGCTTAGCGGCTAGACAGCATGAACAGAGTGAAGCTTTCTTT. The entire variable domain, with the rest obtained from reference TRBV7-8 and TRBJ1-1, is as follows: GAGVSQSPRYKVAKRGQDVALRCDPISGHVSLFWYQQALGQGPEFLTYFQNEAQLDKSGLPSDRFFAERPEGSVSTLKIQRTQQEDSAVYLCASSLAARQHEQSEAFFGQGTRLTVV.

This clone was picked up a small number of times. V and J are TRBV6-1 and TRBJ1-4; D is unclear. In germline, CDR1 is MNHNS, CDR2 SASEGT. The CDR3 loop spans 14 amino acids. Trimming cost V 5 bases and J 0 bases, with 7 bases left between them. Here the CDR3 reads CASSSGPTNEKLFF. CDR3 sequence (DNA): TGTGCCAGCAGTAGTGGCCCAACTAATGAAAAACTGTTTTTT.

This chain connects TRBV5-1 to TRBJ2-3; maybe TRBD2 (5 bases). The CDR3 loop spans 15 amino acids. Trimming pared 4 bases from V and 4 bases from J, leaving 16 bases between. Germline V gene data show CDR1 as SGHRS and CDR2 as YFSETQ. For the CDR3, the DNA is TGCGCCAGCAGCGTCGGGGAATATGAGTCAGATACGCAGTATTTT. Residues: CASSVGEYESDTQYF.

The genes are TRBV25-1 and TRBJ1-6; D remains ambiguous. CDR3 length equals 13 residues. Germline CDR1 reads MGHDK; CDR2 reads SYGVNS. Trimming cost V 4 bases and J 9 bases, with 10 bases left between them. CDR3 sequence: CASSGGVGSPLHF. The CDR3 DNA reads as TGTGCCAGCAGTGGGGGAGTCGGTTCACCCCTCCACTTT.

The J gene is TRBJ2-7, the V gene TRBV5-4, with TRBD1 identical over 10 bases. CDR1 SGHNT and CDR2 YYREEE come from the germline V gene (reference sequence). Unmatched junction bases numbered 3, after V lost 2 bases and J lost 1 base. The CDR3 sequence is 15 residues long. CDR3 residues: CASSFGTGVSYEQYF. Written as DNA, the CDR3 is TGTGCCAGCAGCTTCGGGACAGGGGTTTCCTACGAGCAGTACTTC.

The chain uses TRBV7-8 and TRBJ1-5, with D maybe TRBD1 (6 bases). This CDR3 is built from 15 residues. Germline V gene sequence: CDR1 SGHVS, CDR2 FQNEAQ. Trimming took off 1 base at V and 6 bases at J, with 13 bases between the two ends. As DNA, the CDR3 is TGTGCCAGCAGCTTAGACAGGGTTGGTCGTCAGCCCCAGCATTTT. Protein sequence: CASSLDRVGRQPQHF.

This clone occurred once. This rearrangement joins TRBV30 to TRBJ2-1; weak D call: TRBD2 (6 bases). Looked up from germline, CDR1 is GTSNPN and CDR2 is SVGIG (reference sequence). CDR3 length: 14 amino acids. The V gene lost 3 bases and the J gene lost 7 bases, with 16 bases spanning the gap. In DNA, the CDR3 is TGTGCCTGGAGATCCTCGGGAGTCGGGAATGAGCAGTTCTTC. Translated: CAWRSSGVGNEQFF.

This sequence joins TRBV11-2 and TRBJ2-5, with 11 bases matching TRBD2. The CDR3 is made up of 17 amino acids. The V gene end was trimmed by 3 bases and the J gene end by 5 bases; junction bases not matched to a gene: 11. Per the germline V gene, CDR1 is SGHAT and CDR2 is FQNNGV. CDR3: CASSFTGSGGEKETQYF. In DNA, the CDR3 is TGTGCCAGCAGCTTTACGGGTAGCGGGGGGGAAAAGGAGACCCAGTACTTC.

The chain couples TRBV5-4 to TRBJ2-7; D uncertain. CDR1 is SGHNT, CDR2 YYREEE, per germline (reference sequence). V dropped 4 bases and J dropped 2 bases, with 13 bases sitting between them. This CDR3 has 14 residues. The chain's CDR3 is CASSLRSYPYEQYF. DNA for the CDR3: TGTGCCAGCAGCCTACGGTCGTACCCCTACGAGCAGTACTTC.

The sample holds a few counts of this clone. Here the CDR3 DNA reads TGTGCCAGCAGTGAGGATGGGGCGCGGATTCAGCCCCAGCATTTT. Protein product: CASSEDGARIQPQHF. The chain has TRBV2 and TRBJ1-5, with D perhaps matching TRBD1 (5 bases). The CDR3 is 15 residues long. Trimming took off 3 bases at V and 6 bases at J, with 15 bases between the two ends. Germline-derived CDR1 and CDR2 are SNHLY and FYNNEI.

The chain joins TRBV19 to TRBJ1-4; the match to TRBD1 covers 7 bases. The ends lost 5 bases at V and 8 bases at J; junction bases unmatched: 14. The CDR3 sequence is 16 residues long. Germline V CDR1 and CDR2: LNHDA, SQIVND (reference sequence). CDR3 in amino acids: CASSAYNRGVWEKLFF. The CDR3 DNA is TGTGCCAGTAGTGCATACAACAGGGGCGTTTGGGAAAAACTGTTTTTT.

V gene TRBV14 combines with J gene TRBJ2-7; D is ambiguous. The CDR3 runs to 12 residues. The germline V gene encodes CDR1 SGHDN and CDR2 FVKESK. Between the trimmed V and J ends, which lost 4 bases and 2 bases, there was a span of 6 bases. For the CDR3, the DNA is TGTGCCAGCAGCCTAACACCCTACGAGCAGTACTTC. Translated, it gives CASSLTPYEQYF.

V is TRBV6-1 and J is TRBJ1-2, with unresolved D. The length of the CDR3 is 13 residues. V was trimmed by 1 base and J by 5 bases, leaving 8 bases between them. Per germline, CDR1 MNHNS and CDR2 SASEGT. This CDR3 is CASSEGLIYGYTF. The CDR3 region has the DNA TGTGCCAGCAGTGAAGGACTGATTTATGGCTACACCTTC.

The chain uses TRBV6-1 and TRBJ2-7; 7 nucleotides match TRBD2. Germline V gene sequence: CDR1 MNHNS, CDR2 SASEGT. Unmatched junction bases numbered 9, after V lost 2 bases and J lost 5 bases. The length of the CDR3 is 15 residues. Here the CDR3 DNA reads TGTGCCAGCAGTGAATACGAAGCGGGAACCCACGAGCAGTACTTC. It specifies CASSEYEAGTHEQYF.

CDR3 region: CASISSLGNTEAFF. CDR3 bases: TGTGCCAGCATATCATCCCTCGGGAACACTGAAGCTTTCTTT. This chain connects TRBV25-1 to TRBJ1-1, with D unresolved. V gave up 7 bases and J gave up 1 base, with 13 bases separating them. The CDR3 loop spans 14 amino acids. The germline CDR1 and CDR2 sequences are MGHDK and SYGVNS.

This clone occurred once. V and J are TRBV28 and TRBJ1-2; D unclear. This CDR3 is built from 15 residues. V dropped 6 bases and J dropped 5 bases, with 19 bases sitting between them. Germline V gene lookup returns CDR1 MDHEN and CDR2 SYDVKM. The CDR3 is CASRSVRELNYGYTF. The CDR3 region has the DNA TGTGCCAGCAGGAGCGTCCGGGAGCTTAATTATGGCTACACCTTC.

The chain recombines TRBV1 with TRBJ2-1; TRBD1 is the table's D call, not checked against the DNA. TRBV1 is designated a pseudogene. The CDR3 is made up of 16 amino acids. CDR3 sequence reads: CTSSPKQGPNYNEQFF. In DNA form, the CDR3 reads TGCACCAGCAGTCCTAAACAGGGGCCCAACTACAATGAGCAGTTCTTC.

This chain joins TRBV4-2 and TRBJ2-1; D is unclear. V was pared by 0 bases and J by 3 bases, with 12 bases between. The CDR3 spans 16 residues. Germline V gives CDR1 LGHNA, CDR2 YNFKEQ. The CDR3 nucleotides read TGTGCCAGCAGCCAAGATTACAACACTAACTACAATGAGCAGTTCTTC. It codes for CASSQDYNTNYNEQFF.

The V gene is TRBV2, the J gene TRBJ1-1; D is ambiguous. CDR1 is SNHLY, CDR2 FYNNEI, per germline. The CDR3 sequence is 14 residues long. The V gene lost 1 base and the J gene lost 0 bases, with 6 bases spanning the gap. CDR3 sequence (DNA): TGTGCCAGCAGTGAAGAAGCGATGAACACTGAAGCTTTCTTT. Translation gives CASSEEAMNTEAFF.

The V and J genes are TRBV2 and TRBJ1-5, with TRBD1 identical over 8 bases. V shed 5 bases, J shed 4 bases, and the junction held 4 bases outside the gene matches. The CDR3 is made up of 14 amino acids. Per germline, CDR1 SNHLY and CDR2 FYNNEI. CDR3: CASSWTGINQPQHF. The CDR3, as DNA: TGTGCCAGCAGTTGGACAGGGATAAATCAGCCCCAGCATTTT.